These 29 T cell receptor beta chains were all obtained from the same sample, sequenced in a study of beta chain features in type 1 diabetes. Since all of the isolated RNA was reverse transcribed, expressed TCRB transcripts were what got sequenced. The data were produced by immunoSEQ multiplex PCR, yet TCRdb's version contains in-frame clones alone and is incomplete. The repertoire has 970,000 or so clones, about a sixth of them found once; the top ten carry 0.023%. Specimen: naive CD4+ T cells from blood. These receptors all come from a woman between 18 and 29 years old in good health.

This clone has more than one count but fewer than ten. V is TRBV25-1 and J is TRBJ2-6, with D uncertain. The CDR3 has 17 amino acids. Trimming removed 3 bases at V and 0 bases at J, with 12 bases between. CDR1 is MGHDK, CDR2 SYGVNS, per germline. The CDR3 here is CASSDLGSSSGANVLTF. The CDR3 DNA follows: TGTGCCAGCAGTGATTTGGGATCCTCCTCTGGGGCCAACGTCCTGACTTTC.

This clone was picked up a small number of times. This chain joins TRBV5-1 and TRBJ2-7; 8 bases align to TRBD1. J was trimmed by 3 bases and V by 5 bases; bases with no gene match: 7. Germline CDR1 reads SGHRS; CDR2 reads YFSETQ. The CDR3 loop spans 14 amino acids. CDR3 nucleotide sequence: TGCGCCAGCAGGCCCGAGGGACAGGACTACGAGCAGTACTTC. Translation gives CASRPEGQDYEQYF.

This clone has a handful of counts. Other nucleotide sequences in the sample specify the same CDR3. V usage is TRBV18 and J usage is TRBJ2-5, with D unresolved. This CDR3 comprises 13 residues. The germline CDR1 and CDR2 sequences are KGHSH and LQKENI. Trimming removed 3 bases at V and 4 bases at J, with 9 bases between. Here the CDR3 reads CASSPGSGETQYF. CDR3 sequence (DNA): TGTGCCAGCTCACCGGGATCGGGAGAGACCCAGTACTTC.

The rearrangement uses TRBV27 and TRBJ2-7, with 11 bases identical to TRBD2. Germline CDR1 MNHEY, CDR2 SMNVEV (reference sequence). CDR3 length: 15 residues. Trimming removed 4 bases from V and 0 bases from J; junction bases left unmatched: 2. The CDR3 DNA reads as TGTGCCAGCAGTTCCGGACTAGCGGGCTCCTACGAGCAGTACTTC. This sequence encodes CASSSGLAGSYEQYF.

The J gene is TRBJ2-1, the V gene TRBV7-2; D gene ambiguous. Trimming removed 0 bases from V and 5 bases from J, with 20 bases in between. This CDR3 is 18 amino acids long. Germline V gene sequence: CDR1 SGHTA, CDR2 FQGNSA. CDR3 DNA sequence: TGTGCCAGCAGCTTAGCAATGGGATTCTCGTCTCGGGACAATGAGCAGTTCTTC. It is translated as CASSLAMGFSSRDNEQFF.

In the case of this clone: An end of the junction differs from the germline gene, which may be a read error. V gene TRBV5-5 combines with J gene TRBJ2-5; D is tentatively TRBD1 or TRBD2 (5 bases each). The CDR3 has 14 amino acids. Per germline, CDR1 SGHKS and CDR2 YYEKEE (reference sequence). The CDR3 DNA sequence: TGTGCCAGCAGCTTGGGGGGGTACCAAGAGACACAGTACTTC. This sequence encodes CASSLGGYQETQYF.

This clone has just a few counts. J is TRBJ2-5 and V is TRBV7-2; D remains ambiguous. This CDR3 has 13 amino acids. The V end was cut by 0 bases, the J end by 3 bases, with 5 bases between. Germline-derived CDR1 and CDR2 are SGHTA and FQGNSA. DNA for the CDR3: TGTGCCAGCAGCTTAGCTAACGAAGAGACCCAGTACTTC. This sequence encodes CASSLANEETQYF. Based on the CDR3 plus reference TRBV7-2 and TRBJ2-5, the full variable domain is GAGVSQSPSNKVTEKGKDVELRCDPISGHTALYWYRQSLGQGLEFLIYFQGNSAPDKSGLPSDRFSAERTGGSVSTLTIQRTQQEDSAVYLCASSLANEETQYFGPGTRLLVL.

Turning to this clone: One end of the junction varies from germline; a read error may be responsible. The chain is built from TRBV5-4 and TRBJ2-5; tentatively, D is TRBD2 (6 bases). This CDR3 is built from 15 residues. Germline-derived CDR1 and CDR2 are SGHNT and YYREEE (reference sequence). In nucleotides, the CDR3 is TGTGCCAGCAACTTGGGACCTACCGGGGGTGGGACCCAGTACTTC. Translating gives CASNLGPTGGGTQYF.

This clone was detected only once. This chain joins TRBV18 and TRBJ2-3; D ambiguous. CDR3 size: 16 residues. Trimming left V 2 bases short and J 5 bases short, with 17 bases between. Germline loops: CDR1 KGHSH, CDR2 LQKENI. CDR3 region: CASSPNSGLNQDTQYF. CDR3 coding DNA: TGTGCCAGCTCACCAAATTCCGGCTTGAACCAAGATACGCAGTATTTT.

This clone has more than one count but fewer than ten. The chain combines TRBV4-2 with TRBJ1-5, with D hard to call. The CDR3 totals 14 residues. V was shortened by 0 bases and J by 5 bases, with 8 bases between the two germline ends. CDR1 and CDR2 (germline): LGHNA, YNFKEQ. Here the CDR3 reads CASSQDSSYQPQHF. CDR3 bases: TGTGCCAGCAGCCAAGATAGTAGTTATCAGCCCCAGCATTTT.

The V and J genes are TRBV11-2 and TRBJ2-2; the match to TRBD2 covers 13 bases. This CDR3 contains 17 residues. CDR1 SGHAT and CDR2 FQNNGV come from the germline V gene. J lost 6 bases, V lost 2 bases, and 6 bases had no gene match. The CDR3 here is CASSLRTSGSSPGELFF. CDR3 nucleotides: TGTGCCAGCAGCTTAAGGACTAGCGGGAGTTCGCCCGGGGAGCTGTTTTTT.

The chain carries TRBV5-1 and TRBJ2-1, with D possibly being TRBD2 (5 bases). V was shortened by 3 bases and J by 5 bases, with 12 bases between the two germline ends. Germline V CDR1 and CDR2: SGHRS, YFSETQ. The CDR3 runs 14 residues. This chain's CDR3 is CASSYSRGHNEQFF. CDR3 in DNA: TGCGCCAGCAGCTACTCACGGGGTCACAATGAGCAGTTCTTC.

The genes are TRBV6-1 and TRBJ1-1; D is undetermined. Trimming cost V 5 bases and J 1 base, with 5 bases left between them. The length of the CDR3 is 12 residues. CDR1 and CDR2 (germline): MNHNS, SASEGT. In DNA form, the CDR3 reads TGTGCCAGCAGTATCAGGAACACTGAAGCTTTCTTT. Amino acids: CASSIRNTEAFF.

J is TRBJ2-1 and V is TRBV4-3; 7 bases line up with TRBD2. The CDR3 runs to 19 residues. V shed 0 bases, J shed 4 bases, and the junction held 15 bases outside the gene matches. CDR1 LGHNA and CDR2 YSLEER come from the germline V gene. In DNA, the CDR3 is TGCGCCAGCAGCCAAGAACCCGCCTTGGTCGCGGGAGCATACAATGAGCAGTTCTTC. It translates to CASSQEPALVAGAYNEQFF.

This chain links TRBV20-1 with TRBJ2-4, with D hard to call. TRBJ2-7 matches the DNA end more closely, so the J call is doubtful. Germline V gene lookup returns CDR1 DFQATT and CDR2 SNEGSKA (reference sequence). The CDR3 is made up of 11 amino acids. CDR3 residues: CSLARNYEQYF. The CDR3 DNA reads as TGCAGTCTGGCACGGAACTACGAGCAGTACTTC.

This clone was observed a handful of times. The CDR3 sequence is CASGEGLLSGNTIYF. DNA for the CDR3: TGTGCCAGCGGTGAAGGACTTCTCTCTGGAAACACCATATATTTT. The V call is TRBV28, the J call TRBJ1-3; D remains unclear. Trimming took off 8 bases at V and 0 bases at J, with 14 bases between the two ends. This CDR3 is 15 amino acids long. In germline, CDR1 is MDHEN, CDR2 SYDVKM. Drawing the rest from reference TRBV28 and TRBJ1-3, the complete variable domain is DVKVTQSSRYLVKRTGEKVFLECVQDMDHENMFWYRQDPGLGLRLIYFSYDVKMKEKGDIPEGYSVSREKKERFSLILESASTNQTSMYLCASGEGLLSGNTIYFGEGSWLTVV.

V and J are TRBV28 and TRBJ1-2; TRBD1 is a possible D gene (5 bases). The germline V gene has CDR1 MDHEN and CDR2 SYDVKM. V was shortened by 8 bases and J by 7 bases, with 17 bases between the two germline ends. This CDR3 is built from 13 residues. DNA for the CDR3: TGTGCCAGCGGGGAACGACAGCGGGGTGGCTACACCTTC. Translated: CASGERQRGGYTF.

Turning to this clone: One end of the junction is discordant with germline, which a read error may explain. The rearrangement joins TRBV7-2 to TRBJ2-7; no reliable D call. The CDR3 loop spans 14 amino acids. Germline lookup yields CDR1 SGHTA and CDR2 FQGNSA. The CDR3 region is CASSIAVGSYEQYF. In DNA, the CDR3 is TGTGCCAGCAGCATAGCTGTGGGCTCCTACGAGCAGTACTTC.

This clone was seen a handful of times. DNA of the CDR3: TGTGCCAGCAGTTTAGGACAGGTGAGGAATGAGCAGTTCTTC. This sequence encodes CASSLGQVRNEQFF. The J gene is TRBJ2-1, the V gene TRBV28, with TRBD1 identical over 7 bases. This CDR3 is 14 amino acids long. The germline V gene has CDR1 MDHEN and CDR2 SYDVKM. Losses at the gene ends were 2 bases for V and 7 bases for J; bases not matched to a gene: 5.

This clone was seen a single time. V and J are TRBV27 and TRBJ2-7, with D possibly called TRBD1 or TRBD2 (5 bases each). The germline CDR1 and CDR2 sequences are MNHEY and SMNVEV (reference sequence). This CDR3 has 14 residues. Trimming stripped 3 bases from V and 3 bases from J, with 12 bases between. The CDR3 here is CASSFKGPGYEQYF. The DNA of the CDR3 is TGTGCCAGCAGTTTTAAGGGACCAGGCTACGAGCAGTACTTC.

V is TRBV29-1 and J is TRBJ2-3; D not certain. Germline V gene sequence: CDR1 SQVTM, CDR2 ANQGSEA. Trimming removed 3 bases at V and 2 bases at J, with 9 bases between. CDR3 size: 13 residues. CDR3 nucleotide sequence: TGCAGCGTTGACCCTATGACCACAGATACGCAGTATTTT. It encodes CSVDPMTTDTQYF.

The chain recombines TRBV19 with TRBJ1-1; maybe TRBD1 (5 bases). This CDR3 spans 14 amino acids. The V end was cut by 3 bases, the J end by 6 bases, with 14 bases between. Germline V gene data show CDR1 as LNHDA and CDR2 as SQIVND (reference sequence). The CDR3 coding sequence is TGTGCCAGTAGTATTATCCGGGGGAATCCTGAAGCTTTCTTT. It specifies CASSIIRGNPEAFF.

This clone was counted between two and nine times. The chain employs TRBV7-9 and TRBJ2-3; D gene unclear. The CDR3 is 11 amino acids. From germline, CDR1 is SEHNR and CDR2 FQNEAQ (reference sequence). Trimming left V 7 bases short and J 1 base short, with 3 bases between. CDR3 residues: CASTGTDTQYF. CDR3 DNA: TGTGCCAGCACTGGCACAGATACGCAGTATTTT.

This clone was picked up a small number of times. This rearrangement joins TRBV18 to TRBJ1-1; tentative D call: TRBD1 (5 bases). Trimming took 5 bases from V and 0 from J, leaving 13 bases between them. CDR3 length: 15 residues. Germline V gene sequence: CDR1 KGHSH, CDR2 LQKENI. In DNA form, the CDR3 reads TGTGCCAGCTCATTGCCCAGGGAAATGAACACTGAAGCTTTCTTT. Translated: CASSLPREMNTEAFF.

V gene TRBV15 combines with J gene TRBJ1-4; D is ambiguous. From germline, CDR1 is LNHNV and CDR2 YYDKDF (reference sequence). Trimming left V 2 bases short and J 0 bases short, with 1 base between. The CDR3 length is 13 residues. CDR3 coding DNA: TGTGCCACCAGCAGAACAACTAATGAAAAACTGTTTTTT. It yields the protein CATSRTTNEKLFF.

This rearrangement joins TRBV2 to TRBJ2-7; the match to TRBD2 covers 9 bases. Germline CDR1 SNHLY, CDR2 FYNNEI. The length of the CDR3 is 13 residues. J lost 2 bases, V lost 6 bases, and 2 bases had no gene match. The CDR3 DNA sequence: TGTGCCAGCAGACGGACTAGCGCCTACGAGCAGTACTTC. Its protein is CASRRTSAYEQYF. Based on the CDR3 plus reference TRBV2 and TRBJ2-7, the full variable domain is EPEVTQTPSHQVTQMGQEVILRCVPISNHLYFYWYRQILGQKVEFLVSFYNNEISEKSEIFDDQFSVERPDGSNFTLKIRSTKLEDSAMYFCASRRTSAYEQYFGPGTRLTVT.

The chain is built from TRBV7-9 and TRBJ2-7; D ambiguous. V was clipped by 5 bases and J by 4 bases, with 15 bases between them. Looked up from germline, CDR1 is SEHNR and CDR2 is FQNEAQ (reference sequence). The CDR3 contains 14 residues. The CDR3 sequence is CASSPNSAEYEQYF. The CDR3 nucleotides are TGTGCCAGCAGCCCCAACTCGGCAGAGTACGAGCAGTACTTC.

This clone was detected a few times. V and J are TRBV28 and TRBJ2-5; 7 nucleotides agree with TRBD1. The CDR3 sequence is 15 residues long. The junction had 5 bases not matched to a gene; V was cut back by 2 bases and J by 2 bases. The germline V gene encodes CDR1 MDHEN and CDR2 SYDVKM. The CDR3 sequence is CASSLPGQTQETQYF. The CDR3 DNA sequence: TGTGCCAGCAGTTTACCGGGACAGACGCAAGAGACCCAGTACTTC.

This clone was counted between two and nine times. This rearrangement joins TRBV5-1 to TRBJ2-2, with 8 bases fitting TRBD2. The CDR3 extends over 15 amino acids. V lost 3 bases, J lost 7 bases, and 8 bases stayed unmatched. Germline V gene data show CDR1 as SGHRS and CDR2 as YFSETQ. DNA of the CDR3: TGCGCCAGCAGCTCTTTAGCGGGAATGGTCGGGGAGCTGTTTTTT. Amino acid sequence: CASSSLAGMVGELFF.